The present entry profiles one TCR beta chain with its context. The antigen is not known. This specimen comes from a study of human T cells and chemical hapten exposure. Study-wide context: Slight differences in pooled library volume were the main source of varying TCR yields across samples. General study findings and limits: Sensitizing to DPC left TCRs with a frequency above 1 in 1000 unaltered.

The study used a library that attached unique molecular identifiers to individual cDNA molecules. Original processing notes: A typical sample had around 96,000 TCRs, with roughly 23,224 to 690,600 overall. TCRdb recomputed calls from the reads with MiXCR, one row per CDR3 protein. These V and J calls derive from TCRdb rather than the authors' analysis. The data hold more than 100,000 distinct CDR3 sequences, with around 8.5% observed a single time. Unseparated into fractions, whole blood served as the source from which total RNA was extracted. The CDR3 is made up of 13 amino acids. The V and J ends lost 6 bases and 6 bases, in that order; junction bases with no gene match: 4. Germline CDR1 and CDR2: MNHEY and SVGAGI.

The genes are TRBV6-5 and TRBJ1-1, with 10 bases lining up with TRBD1. The sample was whole blood. The clonotype comes from a human donor in good health. Some clones in this sample may be carry-over from other donors' samples. CDR3 residues: CASRTGGLAEAFF. The CDR3 DNA follows: TGTGCCAGCAGGACAGGGGGCCTCGCTGAAGCTTTCTTT.